Listed here is a single TCR beta chain. The data were obtained in a study of blood T cell repertoires in COVID-19. Across the whole study: PBMCs, B-cell-depleted T cells, or T cells were the source of the cDNA or gDNA that made up the material.

The CDR3 loop spans 14 amino acids. Germline V gene lookup returns CDR1 MNHEY and CDR2 SVGAGI. V lost 6 bases, J lost 0 bases, and 11 bases lay in between. Profiled with immunoSEQ multiplex PCR; TCRdb holds only in-frame clones, not every one. The sample has a few hundred thousand clones; roughly 87% are singletons. Recovered status applied to Cohort 3 donors who had two consecutive negative PCRs. It also applied to those with clearance or with symptom resolution. J is TRBJ1-1 and V is TRBV6-5; no clear D gene. This clonotype originated in a young man who had recovered from COVID-19. The sequenced sample consisted of PBMCs or T cells enriched from blood (not recorded which). CDR3 protein: CASSLTNMNTEAFF. CDR3 nucleotide sequence: TGTGCCAGCAGCCTGACAAATATGAACACTGAAGCTTTCTTT.